This T cell receptor beta chain comes out of a study of CD8+CD57+ T cells in acquired aplastic anemia. Study-wide results and caveats: For CD8+ Simpson's diversity, patients and controls showed no significant difference. The study identified around 28 CD8+ CDR3 sequences shared by patients and controls.

There are many counts of this clonotype. What it recognizes is unknown. Patients included in sequencing had previously demonstrated CD8+CD57+ cell expansion by flow cytometry. CDR3 length equals 15 residues. The V gene's germline CDR1 is PRHDT and CDR2 FYEKMQ (reference sequence). Trimming removed 1 base at V and 4 bases at J, with 13 bases between. Genomic DNA, the template, was used for profiling of the TCR beta VDJ and CDR3. Via MiXCR, TCRdb re-called the reads, giving one row per CDR3 protein. The sample yields around 500,000 distinct CDR3 sequences, approximately 33% seen once. This sequence was found in a human donor with aplastic anemia. The sample consisted of sorted CD4+, CD8+, or CD8+CD57+ T cells (not recorded which) from PBMCs. This rearrangement joins TRBV13 to TRBJ1-2; tentatively, D is TRBD1 (5 bases). DNA for the CDR3: TGTGCCAGCAGCTTAGACCCAGGCAGGGTCTATGGCTACACCTTC. It translates to CASSLDPGRVYGYTF.